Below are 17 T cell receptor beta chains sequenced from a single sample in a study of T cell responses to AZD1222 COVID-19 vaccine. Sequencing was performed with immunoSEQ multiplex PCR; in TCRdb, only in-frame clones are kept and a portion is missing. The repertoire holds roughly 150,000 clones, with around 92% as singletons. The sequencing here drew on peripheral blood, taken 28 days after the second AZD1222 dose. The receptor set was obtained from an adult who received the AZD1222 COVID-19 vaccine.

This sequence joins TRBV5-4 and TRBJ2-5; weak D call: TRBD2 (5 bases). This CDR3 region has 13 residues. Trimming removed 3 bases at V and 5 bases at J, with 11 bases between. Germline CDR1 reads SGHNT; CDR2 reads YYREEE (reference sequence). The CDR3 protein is CASSSGNMETQYF. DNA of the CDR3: TGTGCCAGCAGCTCGGGGAACATGGAGACCCAGTACTTC.

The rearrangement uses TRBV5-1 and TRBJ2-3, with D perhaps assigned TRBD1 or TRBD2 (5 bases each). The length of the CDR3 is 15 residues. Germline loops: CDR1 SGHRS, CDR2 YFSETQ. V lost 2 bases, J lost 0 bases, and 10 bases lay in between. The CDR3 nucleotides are TGCGCCAGCAGCTTTGGGGACGAGAGCACAGATACGCAGTATTTT. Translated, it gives CASSFGDESTDTQYF.

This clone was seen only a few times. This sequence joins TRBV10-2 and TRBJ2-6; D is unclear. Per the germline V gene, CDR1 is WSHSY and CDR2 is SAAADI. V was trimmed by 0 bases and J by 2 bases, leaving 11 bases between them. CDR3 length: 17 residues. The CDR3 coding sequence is TGCGCCAGCAGTGAGTCTTCTGGCCAGGCTGGGGCCAACGTCCTGACTTTC. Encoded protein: CASSESSGQAGANVLTF.

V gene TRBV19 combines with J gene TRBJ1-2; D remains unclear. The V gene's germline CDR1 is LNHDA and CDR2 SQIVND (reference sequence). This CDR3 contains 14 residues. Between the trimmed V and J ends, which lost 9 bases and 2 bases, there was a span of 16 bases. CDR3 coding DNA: TGTGCCAGCAATAATTGGGCGCAGAACTATGGCTACACCTTC. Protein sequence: CASNNWAQNYGYTF.

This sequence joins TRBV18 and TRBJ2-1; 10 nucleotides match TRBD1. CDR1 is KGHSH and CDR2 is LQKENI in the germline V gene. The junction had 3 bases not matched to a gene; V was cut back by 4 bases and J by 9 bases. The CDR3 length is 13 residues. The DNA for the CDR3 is TGTGCCAGCTCACGGGACAGGGGAGGTGAGCAGTTCTTC. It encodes CASSRDRGGEQFF.

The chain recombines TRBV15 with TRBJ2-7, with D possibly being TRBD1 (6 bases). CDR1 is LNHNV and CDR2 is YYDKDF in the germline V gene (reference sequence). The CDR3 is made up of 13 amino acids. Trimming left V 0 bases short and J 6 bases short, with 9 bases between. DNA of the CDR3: TGTGCCACCAGCAGAGACAGGGGCGGCGAGCAGTACTTC. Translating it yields CATSRDRGGEQYF.

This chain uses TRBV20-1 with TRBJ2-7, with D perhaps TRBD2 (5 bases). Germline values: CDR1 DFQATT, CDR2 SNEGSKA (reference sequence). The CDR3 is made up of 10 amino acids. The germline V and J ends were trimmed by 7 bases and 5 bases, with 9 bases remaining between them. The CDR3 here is CSVLRDEQYF. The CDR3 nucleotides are TGCAGTGTTCTGCGGGACGAGCAGTACTTC.

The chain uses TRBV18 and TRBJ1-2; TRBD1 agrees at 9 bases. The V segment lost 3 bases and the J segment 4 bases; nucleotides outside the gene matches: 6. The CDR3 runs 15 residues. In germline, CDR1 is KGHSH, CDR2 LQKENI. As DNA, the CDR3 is TGTGCCAGCTCACCGCAAGACAGGGGGGGCTATGGCTACACCTTC. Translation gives CASSPQDRGGYGYTF.

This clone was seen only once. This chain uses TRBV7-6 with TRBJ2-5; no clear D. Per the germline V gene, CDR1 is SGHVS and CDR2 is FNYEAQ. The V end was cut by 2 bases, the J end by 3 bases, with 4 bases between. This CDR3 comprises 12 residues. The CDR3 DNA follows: TGTGCCAGCAGCTTAACAAAAGAGACCCAGTACTTC. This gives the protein CASSLTKETQYF.

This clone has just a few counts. The CDR3 region has the DNA TGTGCCAGCAGCACACTAGCGGGACGTGAGCATGAGCAGTTCTTC. It encodes CASSTLAGREHEQFF. V and J are TRBV3-1 (or the pseudogene TRBV3-2) and TRBJ2-1; 10 bases map to TRBD2. V dropped 5 bases and J dropped 8; count of bases not matched to a gene: 9. This CDR3 is 15 amino acids long. In germline, CDR1 is LGHDT, CDR2 YNNKEL (reference sequence).

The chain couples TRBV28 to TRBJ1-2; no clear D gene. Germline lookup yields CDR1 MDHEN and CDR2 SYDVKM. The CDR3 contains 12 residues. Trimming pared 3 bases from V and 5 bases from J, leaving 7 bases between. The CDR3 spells CASSLNEYGYTF. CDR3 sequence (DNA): TGTGCCAGCAGTTTGAATGAATATGGCTACACCTTC.

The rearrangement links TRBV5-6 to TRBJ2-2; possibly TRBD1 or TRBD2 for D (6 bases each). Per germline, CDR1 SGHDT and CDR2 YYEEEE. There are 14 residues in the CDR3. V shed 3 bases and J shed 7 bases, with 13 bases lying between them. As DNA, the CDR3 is TGTGCCAGCAGCTATGGGGGGCTAGGCGGGGAGCTGTTTTTT. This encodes CASSYGGLGGELFF.

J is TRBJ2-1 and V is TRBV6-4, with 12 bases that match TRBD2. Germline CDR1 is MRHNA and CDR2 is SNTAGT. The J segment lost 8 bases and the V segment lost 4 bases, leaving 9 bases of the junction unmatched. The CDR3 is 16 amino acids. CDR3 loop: CASSAYLAGGQDEQFF. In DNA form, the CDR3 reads TGTGCCAGCAGTGCTTACCTAGCGGGAGGGCAAGATGAGCAGTTCTTC.

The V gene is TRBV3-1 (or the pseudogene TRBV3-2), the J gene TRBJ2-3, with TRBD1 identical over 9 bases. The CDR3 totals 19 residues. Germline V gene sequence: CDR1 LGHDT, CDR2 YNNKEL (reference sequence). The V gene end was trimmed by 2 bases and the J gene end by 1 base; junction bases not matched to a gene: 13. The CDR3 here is CASSQRDRVEGPGTDTQYF. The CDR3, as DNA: TGTGCCAGCAGCCAACGGGACAGGGTTGAGGGGCCGGGCACAGATACGCAGTATTTT.

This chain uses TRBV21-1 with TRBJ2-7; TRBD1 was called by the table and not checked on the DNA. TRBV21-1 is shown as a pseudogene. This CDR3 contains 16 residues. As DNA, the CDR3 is TGTGCCAGCAAGATTGAGAAGGGGTTTGAATCCTACGAGCAGTACTTC. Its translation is CASKIEKGFESYEQYF.

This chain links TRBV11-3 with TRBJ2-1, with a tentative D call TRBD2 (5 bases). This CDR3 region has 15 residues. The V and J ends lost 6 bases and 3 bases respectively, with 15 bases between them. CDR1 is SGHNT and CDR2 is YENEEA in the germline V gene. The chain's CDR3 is CASSLSGLGYNEQFF. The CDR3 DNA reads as TGTGCCAGCAGTTTAAGCGGACTTGGCTACAATGAGCAGTTCTTC.

CDR3 sequence (DNA): TGTGCCAGCAGTTTATTCGGCATGTGGACTGAAGCTTTCTTT. It codes for CASSLFGMWTEAFF. The chain couples TRBV28 to TRBJ1-1; D ambiguous. V dropped 1 base and J dropped 5 bases, with 11 bases sitting between them. CDR1 is MDHEN and CDR2 is SYDVKM in the germline V gene. The CDR3 consists of 14 residues.